The 10 T cell receptor beta chains listed next were all sequenced from one sample in a study of shared clonotypes between healthy human individuals. Measured with immunoSEQ multiplex PCR; TCRdb has only the in-frame clones, and not every one. The repertoire holds 2.5 million or so clones, with 85% to 95% as singletons. The specimen was naive CD4+ T cells sorted from blood. The subset denotes: CD45RA+ positively selected. These receptors were obtained from a man younger than 35 in good health.

As for this clone: The sample holds other DNA sequences that translate to the same CDR3. The V gene is TRBV5-1, the J gene TRBJ2-2; maybe TRBD2 (5 bases). This CDR3 has 17 residues. Germline V lookup: CDR1 SGHRS, CDR2 YFSETQ. Between the trimmed V and J ends, which lost 2 bases and 1 base, there was a span of 15 bases. In DNA, the CDR3 is TGCGCCAGCAGCTTTTCCCCTAGTGGGAGGAACACCGGGGAGCTGTTTTTT. Translated: CASSFSPSGRNTGELFF.

The chain recombines TRBV6-5 with TRBJ2-1; 7 bases align to TRBD1. With 1 base clipped from V and 4 bases from J, the junction kept 4 bases outside the gene matches. Per germline, CDR1 MNHEY and CDR2 SVGAGI. CDR3 length: 15 residues. As DNA, the CDR3 is TGTGCCAGCAGTTACTACCAGGGGGAATACAATGAGCAGTTCTTC. Its protein product is CASSYYQGEYNEQFF.

V usage is TRBV5-1 and J usage is TRBJ2-1, with 10 bases lining up with TRBD2. The V segment lost 5 bases and the J segment 7 bases; nucleotides outside the gene matches: 9. Germline V lookup: CDR1 SGHRS, CDR2 YFSETQ. CDR3 length: 15 residues. The CDR3 DNA follows: TGCGCCAGCAGAGGCCTAGCGGGGGACCTGAATGAGCAGTTCTTC. Its protein product is CASRGLAGDLNEQFF.

The V gene is TRBV11-2, the J gene TRBJ1-1; D unresolved. V gave up 4 bases and J gave up 7 bases, with 10 bases separating them. Germline V gene sequence: CDR1 SGHAT, CDR2 FQNNGV. This CDR3 region has 12 residues. CDR3 nucleotides: TGTGCCAGCAGCTCGCAGGCCCTTGAAGCTTTCTTT. Translating it yields CASSSQALEAFF.

The chain combines TRBV5-5 with TRBJ2-1; 7 bases align to TRBD2. With 0 bases clipped from V and 4 bases from J, the junction kept 4 bases outside the gene matches. From germline, CDR1 is SGHKS and CDR2 YYEKEE (reference sequence). There are 15 residues in the CDR3. The chain's CDR3 is CASSLGLAVYNEQFF. CDR3 nucleotides: TGTGCCAGCAGCTTGGGACTAGCAGTATACAATGAGCAGTTCTTC.

The chain carries TRBV7-9 and TRBJ2-3, with D possibly TRBD1 on 5 matching bases. CDR1 is SEHNR and CDR2 is FQNEAQ in the germline V gene (reference sequence). This CDR3 has 15 residues. V shed 4 bases and J shed 4 bases, with 15 bases lying between them. The CDR3 DNA is TGTGCCAGCAGCTCAGTTTCCAAAGGGGCAGATACGCAGTATTTT. Its translation: CASSSVSKGADTQYF.

V and J are TRBV30 and TRBJ1-2; maybe TRBD1 (6 bases). Germline-derived CDR1 and CDR2 are GTSNPN and SVGIG (reference sequence). With 1 base removed from V and 2 bases from J, the gap between germline ends came to 20 bases. This CDR3 has 17 residues. Written as DNA, the CDR3 is TGTGCCTGGAGTGGCCTAGGTTACAGGGAGTTAAACTATGGCTACACCTTC. Its translation: CAWSGLGYRELNYGYTF.

V is TRBV4-1 and J is TRBJ1-6; no clear D. From germline, CDR1 is MGHRA and CDR2 YSYEKL. V shed 0 bases and J shed 15 bases, with 12 bases lying between them. The CDR3 is 13 amino acids. In nucleotides, the CDR3 is TGCGCCAGCAGCCAAGAGAAAGAGGAGGTCCTCCACTTT. This translates into CASSQEKEEVLHF.

CDR3 coding DNA: TGTGCCAGCAGCTCGAGGACAGTTGTACGAGCTAACTATGGCTACACCTTC. Translation gives CASSSRTVVRANYGYTF. The V call is TRBV7-2, the J call TRBJ1-2, with a possible D match to TRBD1 (6 bases). There are 17 residues in the CDR3. CDR1 and CDR2 from the germline V gene are SGHTA and FQGNSA. V was clipped by 4 bases and J by 0 bases, with 18 bases between them.

V usage is TRBV29-1 and J usage is TRBJ1-2, with a possible D match to TRBD1 (5 bases). Germline V lookup: CDR1 SQVTM, CDR2 ANQGSEA. Between the trimmed V and J ends, which lost 6 bases and 8 bases, there was a span of 10 bases. CDR3 length: 10 amino acids. The CDR3 nucleotides read TGCAGCGTACTAGGGGAAGGCTACACCTTC. This gives the protein CSVLGEGYTF.